This T cell receptor beta chain was recorded in a study of tumor-infiltrating lymphocytes in primary liver carcinoma listed by TCRdb under 2017. Study-wide context: Roughly five patients with histopathologically diagnosed primary liver carcinoma underwent surgical resection in China between late 2015 and early 2016. The five patients, three men and two women aged 30 to 69 years, had hepatocellular carcinoma (four) or combined HCC and intrahepatic cholangiocarcinoma (one). A total of approximately 35 specimens from 5 patients, comprising some 25 tumor regions, 5 adjacent noncancerous liver tissues and 5 peripheral blood samples, were covered by TCRbeta repertoire sequencing. For each liver tumor, the study sampled five regions along with adjacent normal tissue and blood, and applied TCRbeta repertoire sequencing, expression microarrays and whole-exome sequencing. Roughly 3.65 to 7.13 million productive TCRbeta reads were obtained per sample, and no significant difference in read depth was found between tissue types. Repertoires from technical replicates were highly reproducible, with mean shared-clone rates about 0.86 and correlation coefficients above 0.98. The five patients had tumors of stage T1-T3 N0M0, with maximum diameters ranging from about 4 to 11 cm.

This clonotype was seen repeatedly, ten times or more. What antigen it recognizes has not been identified. No much larger clone exists at a distance of one base, and base qualities are not known. RNA from unsorted whole blood was extracted with TRIzol reagent, and germline DNA was obtained with the DNeasy Blood & Tissue kit. Patients had chronic HBV infection and were treatment-naive at sampling. Before surgery, 4 to 5 milliliters of peripheral blood were collected into K2EDTA tubes. Starting from about 500 ng total RNA, TCRbeta-specific cDNA was produced by reverse transcription with a constant-region primer and ProtoScript II reverse transcriptase. Construction of the TCRbeta libraries relied on three nested rounds of multiplex PCR, following a slightly modified ARM-PCR procedure. Each of the first two PCR rounds ran for around 11 cycles and used multiplex TRBV1-TRBV30 forward primers together with a Cbeta reverse primer. Sample barcodes and Illumina adapters were added in a final 25-cycle PCR using Deep VentR polymerase. Before sequencing, amplicons of 200-500 bp were purified from gel using a QIAquick gel extraction kit. TCRbeta amplicons were sequenced on an Illumina HiSeq 2500 with 250-bp paired-end reads. In the authors' own workflow: Reads were quality-trimmed with Trimmomatic v0.33, and paired reads were merged with FLASH v1.2.11 to recover full CDR3 sequences. V, D and J germline segments were assigned to the rearranged TCRbeta sequences using MiGEC v1.2.1b. Clonotype statistics, along with Shannon-Wiener diversity indices, were calculated using VDJtools v1.0.0. To reduce sampling bias, subsequent analyses other than the diversity analysis used only the 250 most abundant clonotypes in each sample. TCRdb took the public reads, trimmed them with fastp at Q25, ran MiXCR for clone calling and kept in-frame beta chains. CDR3 protein sequences are deduplicated, and each keeps its most common genes and DNA. The V and J calls reflect TCRdb's pipeline rather than the authors' work. The sample table contains about 200,000 distinct CDR3 sequences; only one count was recorded for around three fifths of them. The top ten clonotypes cover roughly 7% of the sample.

On the study overall, not on this receptor specifically: Since the samples were bulk and unsorted, there was no way to compare CD4+ and CD8+ T cell repertoires. Compared with blood, tumors had a significantly larger share of the repertoire taken up by the top 250 clones (p = 0.039). Only four or five patients were included in the study, and the authors note that the findings should be validated in a larger study. Consistent with antigen-driven expansion, pairs of tumor regions showed higher repertoire overlap (mean roughly 35%) than either tumor-adjacent pairs (around 17%) or tumor-blood pairs (roughly 15%). Because sequencing covered only the TCR beta chain and unpaired alpha chains were not captured, true repertoire diversity is likely underestimated.

V is cut by 0 bases and J by 13 bases, and the space between the germline ends is 12 bases. CDR1 and CDR2 (MGHRA, YSYEKL) derive from the germline V gene. The CDR3 spans 12 residues, from the cysteine through the phenylalanine. CDR3 DNA only is kept here, 36 bases in frame from base 1. Sample: peripheral blood. Rearrangement joined TRBV4-1 to TRBJ1-2; too little of a D gene remains to name it. This sequence originates from an older woman with primary liver carcinoma and hepatitis B virus infection. The CDR3 in this case is CASSQEGSRLTF. The base sequence is TGCGCCAGCAGCCAAGAGGGCAGTCGTCTCACCTTC.